Many counts were recorded for the clone carrying this T cell receptor beta chain. Trimming took 1 base from V and 3 from J, leaving 28 bases between them. Germline CDR1 is MDHEN and CDR2 is SYDVKM. The CDR3 totals 22 residues. The data are from a study of T cells in Graves' hyperthyroidism and ophthalmopathy. On the study more broadly: Sampling of peripheral blood happened at initial diagnosis, prior to any treatment.

The TCR beta CDR3 regions underwent amplification using RNA transcripts as the source. First-round RT-PCR with HTBI primers amplified the TCR CDR3 region. In TCRdb, the multiplex PCR reads were re-called with MiXCR into one record per CDR3 protein. The sample has about 420,000 distinct CDR3 sequences, approximately 15% seen once. V gene TRBV28 combines with J gene TRBJ2-6; possibly TRBD2 for D (7 bases). This TCR was sampled from a woman aged 18-29 years with Graves' hyperthyroidism. The sequenced material came from blood. CDR3 bases: TGTGCCAGCAGTTTATTCCTCTGGGAGGGGGAGGCACAATCGGTTGGGGCCAACGTCCTGACTTTC. Translated, it gives CASSLFLWEGEAQSVGANVLTF. The full variable domain, in which reference TRBV28 and TRBJ2-6 provide the parts outside the CDR3, is DVKVTQSSRYLVKRTGEKVFLECVQDMDHENMFWYRQDPGLGLRLIYFSYDVKMKEKGDIPEGYSVSREKKERFSLILESASTNQTSMYLCASSLFLWEGEAQSVGANVLTFGAGSRLTVL.